The entry that follows covers one T cell receptor beta chain sequence. No antigen is known for it. CDR1 and CDR2 (germline): MRHNA, SNTAGT. This CDR3 has 13 residues. The ends were cut back, 3 bases at V and 5 bases at J, with 7 bases in the middle. This entry belongs to a study of cytomegalovirus exposure and HLA in healthy donors. On the study more broadly: Earlier, roughly 120 million unique TCR beta sequences were recovered from roughly 170 million T cells by an analysis. Study-wide results and limits: HLA alleles were associated with around 17,000 TCR beta sequences in a later analysis at 0.05 false discovery rate.

Primers included in the PCR were 60 Vbeta and 13 Jbeta primers. Sequenced by immunoSEQ multiplex PCR; TCRdb stores in-frame clones only, minus some. The data show some 200,000 clones, with about four fifths seen just once and around 1.4% held by the top ten. This chain joins TRBV6-4 and TRBJ2-2; a possible D gene is TRBD2 (6 bases). The TCR was taken from a girl between 5 and 17 years old in good health and CMV-seropositive. The sequenced material came from PBMCs. The CDR3: CASSEGGTGELFF. DNA of the CDR3: TGTGCCAGCAGTGAAGGAGGGACCGGGGAGCTGTTTTTT.